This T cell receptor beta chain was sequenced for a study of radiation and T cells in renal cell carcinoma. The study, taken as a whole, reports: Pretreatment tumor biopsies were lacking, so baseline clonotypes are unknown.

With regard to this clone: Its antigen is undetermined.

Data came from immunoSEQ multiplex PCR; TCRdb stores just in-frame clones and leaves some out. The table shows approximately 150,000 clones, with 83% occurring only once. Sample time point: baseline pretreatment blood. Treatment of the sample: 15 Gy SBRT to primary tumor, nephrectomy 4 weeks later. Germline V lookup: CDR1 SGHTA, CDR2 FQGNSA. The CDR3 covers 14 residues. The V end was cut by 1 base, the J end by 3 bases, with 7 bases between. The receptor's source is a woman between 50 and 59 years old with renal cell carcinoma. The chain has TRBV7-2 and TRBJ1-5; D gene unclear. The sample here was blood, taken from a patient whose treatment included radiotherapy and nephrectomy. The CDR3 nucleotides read TGTGCCAGCAGCTTAGAGAACTTCAATCAGCCCCAGCATTTT. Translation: CASSLENFNQPQHF.